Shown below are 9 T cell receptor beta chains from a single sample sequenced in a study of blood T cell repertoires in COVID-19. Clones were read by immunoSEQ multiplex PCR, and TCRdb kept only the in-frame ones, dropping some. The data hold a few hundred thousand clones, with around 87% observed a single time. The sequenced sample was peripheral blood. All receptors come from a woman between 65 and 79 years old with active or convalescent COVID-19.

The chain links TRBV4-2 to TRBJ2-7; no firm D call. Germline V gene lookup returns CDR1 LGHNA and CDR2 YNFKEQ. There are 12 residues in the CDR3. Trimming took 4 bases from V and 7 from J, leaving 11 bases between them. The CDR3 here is CASSLTRLEQYF. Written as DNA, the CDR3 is TGTGCCAGCAGCCTTACTCGACTGGAGCAGTACTTC.

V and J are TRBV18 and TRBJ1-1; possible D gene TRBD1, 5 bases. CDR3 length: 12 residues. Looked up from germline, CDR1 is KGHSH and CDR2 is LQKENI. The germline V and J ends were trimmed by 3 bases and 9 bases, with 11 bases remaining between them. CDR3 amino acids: CASSPSEGQAFF. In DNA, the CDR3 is TGTGCCAGCTCACCCTCGGAGGGGCAAGCTTTCTTT.

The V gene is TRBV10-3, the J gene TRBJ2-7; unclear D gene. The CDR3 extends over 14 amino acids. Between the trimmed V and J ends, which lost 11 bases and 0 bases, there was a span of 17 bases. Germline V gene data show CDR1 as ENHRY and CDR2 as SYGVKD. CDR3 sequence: CAATETLSSYEQYF. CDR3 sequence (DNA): TGTGCCGCTACAGAAACACTTAGCTCCTACGAGCAGTACTTC.

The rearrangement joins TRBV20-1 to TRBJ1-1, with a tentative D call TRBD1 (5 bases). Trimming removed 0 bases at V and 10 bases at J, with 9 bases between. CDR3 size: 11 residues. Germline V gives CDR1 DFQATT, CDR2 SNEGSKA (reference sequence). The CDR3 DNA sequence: TGCAGTGCTAGAGATCGGGGGGGAGCTTTCTTT. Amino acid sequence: CSARDRGGAFF.

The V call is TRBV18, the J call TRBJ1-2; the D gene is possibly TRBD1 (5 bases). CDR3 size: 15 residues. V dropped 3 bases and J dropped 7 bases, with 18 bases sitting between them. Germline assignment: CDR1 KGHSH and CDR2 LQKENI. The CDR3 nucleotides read TGTGCCAGCTCACCGCCCGGTCGGGAGGGGTTTGGCTACACCTTC. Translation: CASSPPGREGFGYTF.

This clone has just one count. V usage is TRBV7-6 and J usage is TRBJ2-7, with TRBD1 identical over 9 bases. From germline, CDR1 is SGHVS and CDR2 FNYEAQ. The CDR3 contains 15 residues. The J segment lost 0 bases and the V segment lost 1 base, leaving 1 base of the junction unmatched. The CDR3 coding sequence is TGTGCCAGCAGCTTAGGGGGACAGGGCTCCTACGAGCAGTACTTC. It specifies CASSLGGQGSYEQYF.

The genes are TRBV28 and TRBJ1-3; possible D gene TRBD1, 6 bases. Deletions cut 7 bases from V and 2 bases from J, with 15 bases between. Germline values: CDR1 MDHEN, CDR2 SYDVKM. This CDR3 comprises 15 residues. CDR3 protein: CASTSGQYPGNTIYF. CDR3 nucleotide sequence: TGTGCCAGCACCTCCGGACAGTACCCTGGAAACACCATATATTTT.

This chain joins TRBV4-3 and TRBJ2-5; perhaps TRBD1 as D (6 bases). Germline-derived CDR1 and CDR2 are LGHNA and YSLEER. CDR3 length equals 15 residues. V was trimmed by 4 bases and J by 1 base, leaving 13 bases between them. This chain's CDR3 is CASSLSMDSQETQYF. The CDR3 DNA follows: TGCGCCAGCAGCCTTAGCATGGACAGCCAAGAGACCCAGTACTTC.

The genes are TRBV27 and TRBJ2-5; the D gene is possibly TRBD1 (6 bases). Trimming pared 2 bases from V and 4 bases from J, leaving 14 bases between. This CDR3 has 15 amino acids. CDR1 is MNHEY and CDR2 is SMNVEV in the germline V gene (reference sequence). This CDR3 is CASSLVQGYLETQYF. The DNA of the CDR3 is TGTGCCAGCAGTTTAGTACAGGGCTACCTAGAGACCCAGTACTTC.